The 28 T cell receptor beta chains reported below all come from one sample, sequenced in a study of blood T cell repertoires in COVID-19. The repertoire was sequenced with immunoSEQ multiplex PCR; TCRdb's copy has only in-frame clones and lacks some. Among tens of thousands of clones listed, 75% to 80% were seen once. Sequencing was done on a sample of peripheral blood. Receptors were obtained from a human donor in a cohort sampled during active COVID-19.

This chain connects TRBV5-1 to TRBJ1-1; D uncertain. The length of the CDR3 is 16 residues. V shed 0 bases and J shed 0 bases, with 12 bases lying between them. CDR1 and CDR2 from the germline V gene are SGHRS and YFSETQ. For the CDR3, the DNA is TGCGCCAGCAGCTTGGTATTTGGAGGGATGAACACTGAAGCTTTCTTT. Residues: CASSLVFGGMNTEAFF.

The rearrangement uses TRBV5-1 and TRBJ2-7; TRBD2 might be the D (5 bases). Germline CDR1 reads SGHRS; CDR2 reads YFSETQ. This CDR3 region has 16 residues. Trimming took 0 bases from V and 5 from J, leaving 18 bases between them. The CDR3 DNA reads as TGCGCCAGCAGCTTGGTCGAGCTAGCCCGGGGAGACGAGCAGTACTTC. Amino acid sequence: CASSLVELARGDEQYF.

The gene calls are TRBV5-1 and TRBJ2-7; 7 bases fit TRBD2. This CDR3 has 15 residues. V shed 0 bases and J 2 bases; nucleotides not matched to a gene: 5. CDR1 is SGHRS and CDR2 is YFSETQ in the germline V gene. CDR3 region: CASSLGAGEAYEQYF. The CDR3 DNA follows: TGCGCCAGCAGCTTGGGGGCGGGAGAAGCCTACGAGCAGTACTTC.

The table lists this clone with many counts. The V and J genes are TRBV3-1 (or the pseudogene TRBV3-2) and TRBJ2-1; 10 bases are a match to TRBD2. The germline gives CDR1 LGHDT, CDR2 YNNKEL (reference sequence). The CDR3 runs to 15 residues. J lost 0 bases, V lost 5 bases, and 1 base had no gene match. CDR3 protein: CASSRLAGSYNEQFF. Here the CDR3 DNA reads TGTGCCAGCAGCAGACTAGCGGGCTCCTACAATGAGCAGTTCTTC.

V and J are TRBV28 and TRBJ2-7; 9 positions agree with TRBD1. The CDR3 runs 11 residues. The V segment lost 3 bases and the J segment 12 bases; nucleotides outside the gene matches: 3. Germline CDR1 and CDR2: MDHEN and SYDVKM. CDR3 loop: CASSFRDRVYF. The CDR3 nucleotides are TGTGCCAGCAGTTTCCGGGACAGGGTGTACTTC.

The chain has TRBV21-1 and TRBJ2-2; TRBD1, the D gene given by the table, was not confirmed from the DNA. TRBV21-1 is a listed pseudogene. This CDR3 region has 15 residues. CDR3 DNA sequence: TGTGCCAGCAGCAAAGCCGAGGACAACCCCGGGGAGCTGTTTTTT. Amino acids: CASSKAEDNPGELFF.

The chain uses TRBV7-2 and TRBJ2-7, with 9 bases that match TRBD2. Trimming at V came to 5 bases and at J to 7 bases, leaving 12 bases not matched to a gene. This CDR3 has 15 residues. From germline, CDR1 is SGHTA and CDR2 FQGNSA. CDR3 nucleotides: TGTGCCAGCAGCCCAGATGGCGGGAGGGCGATAGAGCAGTACTTC. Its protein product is CASSPDGGRAIEQYF.

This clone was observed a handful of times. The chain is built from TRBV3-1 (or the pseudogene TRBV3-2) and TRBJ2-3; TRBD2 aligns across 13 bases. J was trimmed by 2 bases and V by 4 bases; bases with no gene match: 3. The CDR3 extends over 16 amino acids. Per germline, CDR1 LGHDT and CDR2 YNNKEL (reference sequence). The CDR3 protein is CASSLGTSGITDTQYF. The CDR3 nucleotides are TGTGCCAGCAGCCTCGGGACTAGCGGGATCACAGATACGCAGTATTTT.

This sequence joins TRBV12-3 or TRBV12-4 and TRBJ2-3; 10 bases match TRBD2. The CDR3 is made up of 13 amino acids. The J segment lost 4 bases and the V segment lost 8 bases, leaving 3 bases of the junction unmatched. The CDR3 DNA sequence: TGTGCCAGCCGGCTAGCGGGAGCAGATACGCAGTATTTT. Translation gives CASRLAGADTQYF.

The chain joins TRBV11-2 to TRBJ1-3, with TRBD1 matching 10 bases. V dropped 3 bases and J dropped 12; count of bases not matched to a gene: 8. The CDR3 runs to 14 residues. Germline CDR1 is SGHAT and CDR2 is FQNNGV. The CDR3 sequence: CASSFWDRGSHIYF. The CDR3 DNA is TGTGCCAGCAGCTTTTGGGACAGGGGTTCTCACATATATTTT.

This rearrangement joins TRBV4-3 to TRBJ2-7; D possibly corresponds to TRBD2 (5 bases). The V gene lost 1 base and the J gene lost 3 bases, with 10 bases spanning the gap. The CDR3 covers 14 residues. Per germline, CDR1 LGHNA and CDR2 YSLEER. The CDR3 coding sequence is TGCGCCAGCAGCCAAGCCCAGACTAACTACGAGCAGTACTTC. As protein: CASSQAQTNYEQYF.

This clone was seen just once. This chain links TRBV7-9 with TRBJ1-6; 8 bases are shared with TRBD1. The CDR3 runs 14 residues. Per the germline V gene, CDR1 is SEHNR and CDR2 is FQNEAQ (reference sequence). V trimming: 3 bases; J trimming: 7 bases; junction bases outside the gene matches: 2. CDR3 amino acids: CASSFQGANSPLHF. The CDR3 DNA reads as TGTGCCAGCAGCTTCCAGGGGGCGAATTCACCCCTCCACTTT.

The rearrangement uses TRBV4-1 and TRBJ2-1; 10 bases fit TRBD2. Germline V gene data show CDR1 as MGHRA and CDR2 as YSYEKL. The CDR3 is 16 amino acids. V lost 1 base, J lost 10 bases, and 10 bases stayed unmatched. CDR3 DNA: TGCGCCAGCAGCCAAGTCTGGACTAGCGGTTATGGGGAGCAGTTCTTC. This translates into CASSQVWTSGYGEQFF.

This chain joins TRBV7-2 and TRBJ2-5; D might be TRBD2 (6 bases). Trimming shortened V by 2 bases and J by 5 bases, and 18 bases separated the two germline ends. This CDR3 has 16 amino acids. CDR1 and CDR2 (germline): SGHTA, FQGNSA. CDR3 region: CASSLRRGNGWETQYF. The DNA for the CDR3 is TGTGCCAGCAGCTTAAGGAGGGGAAACGGTTGGGAGACCCAGTACTTC.

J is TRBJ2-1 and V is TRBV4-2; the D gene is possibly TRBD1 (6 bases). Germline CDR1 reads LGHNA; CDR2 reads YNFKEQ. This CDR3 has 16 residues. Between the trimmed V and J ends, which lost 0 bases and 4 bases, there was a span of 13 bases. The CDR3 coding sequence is TGTGCCAGCAGCCAAGATCGGCGGACAGAATACAATGAGCAGTTCTTC. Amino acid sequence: CASSQDRRTEYNEQFF.

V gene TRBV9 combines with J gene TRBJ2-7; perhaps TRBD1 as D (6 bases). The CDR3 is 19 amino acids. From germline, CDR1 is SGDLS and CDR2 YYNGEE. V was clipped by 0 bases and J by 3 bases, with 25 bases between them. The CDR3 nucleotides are TGTGCCAGCAGCGTAGAGGACAATAGCAAGACAGGTCCCCTCTACGAGCAGTACTTC. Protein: CASSVEDNSKTGPLYEQYF.

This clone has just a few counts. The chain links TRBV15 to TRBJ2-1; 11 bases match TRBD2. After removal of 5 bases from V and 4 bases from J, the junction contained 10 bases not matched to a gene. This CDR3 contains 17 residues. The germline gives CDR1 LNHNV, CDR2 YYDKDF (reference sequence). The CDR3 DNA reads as TGTGCCACCAGCGCCAAGCTAGCGGGAGGAAGGTACAATGAGCAGTTCTTC. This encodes CATSAKLAGGRYNEQFF.

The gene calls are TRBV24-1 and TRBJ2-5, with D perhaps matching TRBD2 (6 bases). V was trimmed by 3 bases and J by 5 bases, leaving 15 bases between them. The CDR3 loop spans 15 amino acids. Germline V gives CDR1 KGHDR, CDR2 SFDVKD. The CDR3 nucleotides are TGTGCCACCAGTGATCGTAAGGCGGAGGGGGAGACCCAGTACTTC. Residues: CATSDRKAEGETQYF.

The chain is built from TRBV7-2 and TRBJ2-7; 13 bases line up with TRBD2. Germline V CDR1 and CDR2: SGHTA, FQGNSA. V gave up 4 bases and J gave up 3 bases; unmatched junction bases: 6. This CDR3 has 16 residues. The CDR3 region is CASSSTSGRAGYEQYF. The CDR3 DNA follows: TGTGCCAGCAGCTCAACTAGCGGGAGGGCCGGCTACGAGCAGTACTTC.

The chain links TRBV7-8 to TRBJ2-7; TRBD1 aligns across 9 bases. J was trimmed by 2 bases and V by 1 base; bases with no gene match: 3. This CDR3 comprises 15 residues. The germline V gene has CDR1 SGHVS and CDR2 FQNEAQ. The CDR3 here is CASSLDRGQTYEQYF. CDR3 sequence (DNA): TGTGCCAGCAGCTTAGACAGGGGGCAGACCTACGAGCAGTACTTC.

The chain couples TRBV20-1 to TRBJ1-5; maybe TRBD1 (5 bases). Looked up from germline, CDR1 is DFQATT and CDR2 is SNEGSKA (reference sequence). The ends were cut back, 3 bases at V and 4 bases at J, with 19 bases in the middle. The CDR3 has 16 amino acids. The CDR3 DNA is TGCAGTGCTAGTAGGGTAGCAGGGTGGGATAATCAGCCCCAGCATTTT. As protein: CSASRVAGWDNQPQHF.

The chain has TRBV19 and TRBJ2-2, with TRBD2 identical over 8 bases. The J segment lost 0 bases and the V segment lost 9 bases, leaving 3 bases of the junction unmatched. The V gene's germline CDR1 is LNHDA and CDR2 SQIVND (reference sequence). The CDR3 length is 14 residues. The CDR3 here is CASQGLANTGELFF. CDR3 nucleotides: TGTGCCAGCCAGGGACTAGCGAACACCGGGGAGCTGTTTTTT.

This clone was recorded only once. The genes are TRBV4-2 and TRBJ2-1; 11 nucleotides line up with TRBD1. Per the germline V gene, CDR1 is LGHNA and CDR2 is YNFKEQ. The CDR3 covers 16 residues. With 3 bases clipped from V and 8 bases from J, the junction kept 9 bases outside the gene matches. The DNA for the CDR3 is TGTGCCAGCAGCCACTCCGGGACAGGGGGTAGCGATGAGCAGTTCTTC. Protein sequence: CASSHSGTGGSDEQFF.

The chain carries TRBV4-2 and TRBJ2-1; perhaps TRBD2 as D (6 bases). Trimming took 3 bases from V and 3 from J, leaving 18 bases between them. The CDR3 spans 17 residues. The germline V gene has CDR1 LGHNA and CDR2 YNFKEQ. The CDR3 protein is CASSQVDSGLDYNEQFF. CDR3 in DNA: TGTGCCAGCAGCCAGGTGGATAGCGGTCTAGACTACAATGAGCAGTTCTTC.

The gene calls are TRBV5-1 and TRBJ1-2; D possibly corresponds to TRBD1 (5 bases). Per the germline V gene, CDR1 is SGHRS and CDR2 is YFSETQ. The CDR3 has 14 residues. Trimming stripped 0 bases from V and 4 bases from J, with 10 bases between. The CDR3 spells CASSLGDRSYGYTF. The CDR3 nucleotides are TGCGCCAGCAGCTTGGGAGACAGATCCTATGGCTACACCTTC.

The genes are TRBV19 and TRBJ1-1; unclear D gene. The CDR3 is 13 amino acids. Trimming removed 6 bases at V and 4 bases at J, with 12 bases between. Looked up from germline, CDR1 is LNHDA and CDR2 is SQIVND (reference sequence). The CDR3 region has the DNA TGTGCCAGTAGCGCCCGGGGTATCACTGAAGCTTTCTTT. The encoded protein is CASSARGITEAFF.

CDR3 DNA: TGCAGCGTTGGGCGACTCCCGAACACCGGGGAGCTGTTTTTT. Translated, it gives CSVGRLPNTGELFF. J is TRBJ2-2 and V is TRBV29-1; no reliable D call. The CDR3 has 14 residues. Germline CDR1 SQVTM, CDR2 ANQGSEA. Trimming took off 4 bases at V and 0 bases at J, with 9 bases between the two ends.

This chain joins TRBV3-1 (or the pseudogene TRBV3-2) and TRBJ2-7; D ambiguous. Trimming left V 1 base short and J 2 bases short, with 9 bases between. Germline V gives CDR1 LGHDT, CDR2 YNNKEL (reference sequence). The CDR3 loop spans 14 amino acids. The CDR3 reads CASSQGKDTYEQYF. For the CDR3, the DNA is TGTGCCAGCAGCCAAGGAAAAGACACCTACGAGCAGTACTTC.